The clone carrying this TCR beta chain was observed many times. Its matching antigen is unknown. The data are from a study of T-cell reconstitution after alpha-beta-depleted transplantation in children. Study-level results: When one year had passed after transplant, most T-cell counts and diversity came from newly produced T cells. Reportedly, alpha-beta T cells present about two months post-transplant originated from several hundred expanded clones of graft origin. TCRbeta diversity was high at day 60 in some patients (a result of surviving recipient T cells and thymic progenitors).

Germline CDR1 is MNHNY and CDR2 is SVGAGI (reference sequence). The CDR3 is 13 amino acids. Deletions cut 0 bases from V and 4 bases from J, with 4 bases between. It was with unique molecular identifiers that the TCRbeta library was prepared. TCRdb re-called the PCR reads through MiXCR, storing one row per CDR3 protein. The table records hundreds of thousands of distinct CDR3 sequences, 20% to 25% of them present only once. This sequence was found in a boy under two years old who had a stem cell transplant for acute myeloid leukemia, so the T cells may come from the graft donor. This sequence joins TRBV6-6 and TRBJ1-3; D is undetermined. Sample: PBMCs, mostly from graft donor cells, taken 360 days after TCRalphabeta/CD19-depleted stem cell transplant. CDR3 in amino acids: CASSYSTGNTIYF. In DNA, the CDR3 is TGTGCCAGCAGTTACTCGACCGGAAACACCATATATTTT.